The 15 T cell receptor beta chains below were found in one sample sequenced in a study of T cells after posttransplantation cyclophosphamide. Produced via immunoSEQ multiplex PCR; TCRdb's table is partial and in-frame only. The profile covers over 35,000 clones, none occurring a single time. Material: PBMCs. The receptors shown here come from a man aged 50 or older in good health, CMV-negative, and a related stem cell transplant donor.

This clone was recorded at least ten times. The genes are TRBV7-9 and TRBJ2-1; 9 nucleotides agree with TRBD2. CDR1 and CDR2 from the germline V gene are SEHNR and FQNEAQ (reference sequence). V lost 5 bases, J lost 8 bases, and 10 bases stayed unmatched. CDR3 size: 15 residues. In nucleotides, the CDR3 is TGTGCCAGCAGCCCAGGGGCTAGCGGGGAAGATGAGCAGTTCTTC. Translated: CASSPGASGEDEQFF.

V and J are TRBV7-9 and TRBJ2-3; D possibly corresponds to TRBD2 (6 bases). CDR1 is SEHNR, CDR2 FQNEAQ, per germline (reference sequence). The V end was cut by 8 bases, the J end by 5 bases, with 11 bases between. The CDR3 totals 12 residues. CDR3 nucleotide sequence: TGTGCCAGCGGAGGGTTTGGAGATACGCAGTATTTT. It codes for CASGGFGDTQYF.

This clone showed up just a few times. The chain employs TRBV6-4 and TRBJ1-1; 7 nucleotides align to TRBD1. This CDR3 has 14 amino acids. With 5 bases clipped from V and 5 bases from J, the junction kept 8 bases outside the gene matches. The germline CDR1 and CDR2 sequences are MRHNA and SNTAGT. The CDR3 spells CASSYRQGWTEAFF. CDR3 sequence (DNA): TGTGCCAGCAGTTACCGACAGGGTTGGACTGAAGCTTTCTTT.

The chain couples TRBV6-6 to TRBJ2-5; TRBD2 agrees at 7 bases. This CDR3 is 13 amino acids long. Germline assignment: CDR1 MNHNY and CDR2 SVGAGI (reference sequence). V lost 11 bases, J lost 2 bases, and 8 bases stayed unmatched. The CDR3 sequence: CAAREPVQETQYF. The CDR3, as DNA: TGTGCCGCGCGGGAGCCAGTTCAAGAGACCCAGTACTTC.

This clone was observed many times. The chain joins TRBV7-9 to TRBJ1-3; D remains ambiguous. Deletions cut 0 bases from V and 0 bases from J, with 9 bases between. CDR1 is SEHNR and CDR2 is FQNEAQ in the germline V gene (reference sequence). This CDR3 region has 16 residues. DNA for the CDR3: TGTGCCAGCAGCTTAGCATCTACCCTCTCTGGAAACACCATATATTTT. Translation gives CASSLASTLSGNTIYF.

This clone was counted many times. In nucleotides, the CDR3 is TGTGCCAGCAGTGCAGGGATCACCGGGGAGCTGTTTTTT. This sequence encodes CASSAGITGELFF. This chain joins TRBV25-1 and TRBJ2-2, with D possibly TRBD1 on 5 matching bases. V was cut by 4 bases and J by 4 bases, with 7 bases left in between. The germline gives CDR1 MGHDK, CDR2 SYGVNS. The CDR3 is made up of 13 amino acids.

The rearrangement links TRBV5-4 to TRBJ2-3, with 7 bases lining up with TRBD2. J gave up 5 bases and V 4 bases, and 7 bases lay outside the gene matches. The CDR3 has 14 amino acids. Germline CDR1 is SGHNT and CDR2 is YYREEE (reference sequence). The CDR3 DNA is TGTGCCAGCAGCCCCAGGGAGGGGATAGATACGCAGTATTTT. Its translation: CASSPREGIDTQYF.

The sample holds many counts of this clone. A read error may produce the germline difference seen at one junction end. The CDR3 region has the DNA TGTGCCACCAGCCGGGACATGAACACTGAAGCTTTCTTT. It is translated as CATSRDMNTEAFF. The gene calls are TRBV7-3 and TRBJ1-1; D is perhaps TRBD1 (6 bases). This CDR3 comprises 13 residues. The germline V gene has CDR1 SGHTA and CDR2 FQGTGA. Filled out from reference TRBV7-3 and TRBJ1-1, the complete variable domain reads GAGVSQTPSNKVTEKGKYVELRCDPISGHTALYWYRQSLGQGPEFLIYFQGTGAADDSGLPNDRFFAVRPEGSVSTLKIQRTERGDSAVYLCATSRDMNTEAFFGQGTRLTVV.

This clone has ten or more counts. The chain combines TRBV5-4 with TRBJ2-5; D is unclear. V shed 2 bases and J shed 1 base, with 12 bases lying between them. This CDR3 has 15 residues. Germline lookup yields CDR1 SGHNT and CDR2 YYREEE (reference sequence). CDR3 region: CASSFGISIQETQYF. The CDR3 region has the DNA TGTGCCAGCAGCTTTGGCATTTCGATCCAAGAGACCCAGTACTTC. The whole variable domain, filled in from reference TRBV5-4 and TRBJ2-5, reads ETGVTQSPTHLIKTRGQQVTLRCSSQSGHNTVSWYQQALGQGPQFIFQYYREEENGRGNFPPRFSGLQFPNYSSELNVNALELDDSALYLCASSFGISIQETQYFGPGTRLLVL.

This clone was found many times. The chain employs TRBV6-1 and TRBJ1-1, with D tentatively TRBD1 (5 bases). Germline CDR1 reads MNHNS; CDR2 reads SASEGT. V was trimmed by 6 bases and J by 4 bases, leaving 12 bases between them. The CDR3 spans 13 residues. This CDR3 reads CASRSDSATEAFF. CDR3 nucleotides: TGTGCCAGCAGGTCTGACAGTGCCACTGAAGCTTTCTTT.

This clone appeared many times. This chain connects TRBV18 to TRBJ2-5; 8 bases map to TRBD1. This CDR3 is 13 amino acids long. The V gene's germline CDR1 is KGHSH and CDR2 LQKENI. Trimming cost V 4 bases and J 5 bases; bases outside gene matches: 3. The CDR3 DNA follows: TGTGCCAGCTCACGGAGACAGGGGGAGACCCAGTACTTC. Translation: CASSRRQGETQYF.

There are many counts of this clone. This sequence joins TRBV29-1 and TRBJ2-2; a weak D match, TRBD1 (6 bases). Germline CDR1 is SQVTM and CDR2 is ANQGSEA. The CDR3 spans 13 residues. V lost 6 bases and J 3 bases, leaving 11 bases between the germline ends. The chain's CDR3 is CSVQGQYTGELFF. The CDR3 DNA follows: TGCAGCGTACAAGGACAGTACACCGGGGAGCTGTTTTTT.

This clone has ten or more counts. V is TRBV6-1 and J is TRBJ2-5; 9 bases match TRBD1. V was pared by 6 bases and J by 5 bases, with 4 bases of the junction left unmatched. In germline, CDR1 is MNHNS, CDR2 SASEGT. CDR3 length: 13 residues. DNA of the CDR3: TGTGCCAGCAGACAGGGGGCTGGGGAGACCCAGTACTTC. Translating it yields CASRQGAGETQYF.

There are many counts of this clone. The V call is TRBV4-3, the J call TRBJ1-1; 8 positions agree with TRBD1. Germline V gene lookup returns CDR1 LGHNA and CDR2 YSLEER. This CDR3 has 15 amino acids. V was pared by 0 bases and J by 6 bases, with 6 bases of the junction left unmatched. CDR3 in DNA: TGCGCCAGCAGCCAAGAACAGGGGGGGGTCTCTGAAGCTTTCTTT. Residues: CASSQEQGGVSEAFF.

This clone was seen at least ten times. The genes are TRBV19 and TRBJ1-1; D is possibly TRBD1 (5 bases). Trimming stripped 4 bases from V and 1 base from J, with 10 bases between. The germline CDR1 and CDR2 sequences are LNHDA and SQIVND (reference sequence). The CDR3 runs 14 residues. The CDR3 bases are TGTGCCAGTAGTACCCAGGGCCCGAACACTGAAGCTTTCTTT. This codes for CASSTQGPNTEAFF.